This is a list of T cell receptor beta chains from one sample in a study of blood T cell repertoires in COVID-19. Generated by immunoSEQ multiplex PCR, the TCRdb table keeps only in-frame clones and is missing some. Counted here are a few hundred thousand clones, about nine tenths occurring once; the ten biggest clones make up 2.5% to 3%. Sequences were obtained from peripheral blood. Receptor source: a woman between 25 and 40 years old with COVID-19, enrolled during active disease. Both conserved end residues are trimmed from each CDR3.

>TRBV11-2
ASSLGQVVSGANVLT
>TRBV18
ASSPQMGQEINYGYT
>TRBV15
ATSRDASSGGVYNEQF
>TRBV5-4
ASSPRGGLSYEQY
>TRBV28
ASSLTGIRLTGQLHL
>TRBV7-6
ASSLEARGSGNTIY
>TRBV5-8
ASSSRTSGGYNEQF
>TRBV7-6
ASSGQGALTEAF
>TRBV6-1
ASSVLPGVPNTEAF
>TRBV27
ASSWTDSADEAF
>TRBV7-3
ASSLEGGQPQH
>TRBV28
ASSPRGYSTDTQY
>TRBV3-1/TRBV3-2
ASSQIPSQVNTEAF
>TRBV6-5
ASRPGQGSYT
>TRBV19
ASSSSGGSSYEQY
>TRBV4-2
ASSQVSAGGRDTQY
>TRBV19
ASSIGFPTAGYGYT
>TRBV6-5
ASSRDRGRDSPLH
>TRBV5-4
ASRDREVNTEAF